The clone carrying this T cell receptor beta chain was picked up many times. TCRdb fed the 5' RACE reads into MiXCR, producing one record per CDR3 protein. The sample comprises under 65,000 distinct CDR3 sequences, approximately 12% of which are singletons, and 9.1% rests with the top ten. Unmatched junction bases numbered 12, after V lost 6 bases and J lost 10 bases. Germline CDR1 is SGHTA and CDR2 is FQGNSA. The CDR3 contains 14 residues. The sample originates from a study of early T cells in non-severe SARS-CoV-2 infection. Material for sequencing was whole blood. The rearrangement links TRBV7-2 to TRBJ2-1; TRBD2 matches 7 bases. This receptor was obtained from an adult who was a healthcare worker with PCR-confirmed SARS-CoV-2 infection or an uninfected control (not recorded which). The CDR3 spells CASRFVGGPREQFF. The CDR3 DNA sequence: TGTGCCAGCAGATTTGTGGGAGGGCCCCGGGAGCAGTTCTTC.